What follows is one TCR beta chain and its context. The clone's antigen remains unknown. The sample holds no much larger clone one base away, and base qualities are not on file. Reading from cysteine to phenylalanine, the CDR3 counts 15 amino acids. Of all the DNA, just the CDR3 is kept, 45 bases in frame from base 1. V gives up 1 base and J gives up 1 base, and the segment between their germline ends measures 11 bases. CDR1 and CDR2 (SGHRS, YFSETQ) derive from the germline V gene. This sample stems from a study of T cells in Graves' hyperthyroidism and ophthalmopathy (dated 2019 in TCRdb). Broadly, across the study: Peripheral blood samples were taken at the time of initial diagnosis, prior to any treatment. In six Graves' hyperthyroidism patients, the study also compared T-cell repertoires from thyroid tissue with T-cell repertoires from blood. A discovery cohort of roughly 96 patients, approximately 45 with Graves' ophthalmopathy and about 58 with stable Graves' hyperthyroidism, was used to find distinguishing TCR V-J signatures. The paper describes TCR Vbeta CDR3 sequencing of 140 or so peripheral blood samples, made up of about 40 ophthalmopathy patients, 70 to 80 hyperthyroidism patients and roughly 17 progressor patients. Prospective prediction of ophthalmopathy was tested in an independent validation cohort of approximately 19 hyperthyroidism patients and 17 patients who later progressed to ophthalmopathy. The 75 to 100 discovery patients were divided at random into training and test sets in a 7:3 ratio. Following sampling, methimazole starting at 30 mg daily was given to hyperthyroidism patients, and high-dose intravenous methylprednisolone was given to ophthalmopathy patients. What the work shows at the level of the full study, not this receptor alone: Most expanded thyroid clonotypes (frequency above 0.001) were also detected in blood, a finding suggesting that blood repertoires may reflect thyroid immune responses. A 13 V-J signature model separated ophthalmopathy from stable hyperthyroidism, with around 88% sensitivity and about 81% specificity in cross-validation and 80%/75% in testing. Sample size was not statistically predetermined, and investigators were not blinded to group allocation. In validation, the model predicted progression to ophthalmopathy a median of roughly 6.2 months before onset, with around 70% sensitivity and 72.22% specificity.

TCR beta CDR3 regions were amplified from RNA transcripts. A first-round RT-PCR of the TCR CDR3 used the HTBI primer set with the Qiagen OneStep RT-PCR kit. The libraries were constructed in a second round of multiplex PCR and then size-selected and purified. Sequencing of the libraries was done on an Illumina HiSeq2000 using paired-end 100 bp reads. Turning to the authors' computational methods: Raw data were processed with SOAPnuke, discarding reads with adapters, uncalled bases, mean Phred below 15, or no exact constant-primer or identifier match. COPE v1.2.5 was used to merge high-quality paired reads, and clonotypes were defined as unique nucleotide sequences. Clonotypes were aligned to IMGT TRBV, TRBD and TRBJ reference segments using MiTCR v1.1. Analysis was restricted to V-J combinations with a frequency above 0.0001, which covered just over 98% of repertoires. The TCS score was defined as F50 (clonal expansion) divided by E x V (chaos), with BLOSUM62-based TCRdist calculated between CDR3 peptides within each V-J. Welch's t-statistics and random forest reduced around 510 V-J features to about 13, which were used in a naive Bayes classifier (R e1071). Using fastp at Q25 and MiXCR, TCRdb reprocessed the public reads and kept productive beta chains. Every distinct CDR3 protein forms one entry, paired with its most common genes and DNA. TCRdb's processing, not the study's, gives the V and J calls here. In this sample the table shows about 290,000 distinct CDR3 sequences, more than 15% of which occur a single time. The ten largest clonotypes hold around 57% of the sample.

Ophthalmopathy patients had moderately to severely active disease, Clinical Activity Score of at least 3, NOSPECS grade of at least 4, and duration under 3 months. The study excluded patients with uncontrolled infections, other autoimmune diseases, pregnancy or lactation. Diagnoses were based on clinical symptoms, serum thyroxine and TRAb, thyroid ultrasound and orbital computed tomography. PBMCs were separated from roughly 9.6 ml of fresh peripheral blood using Ficoll-Paque density gradient centrifugation. Total RNA was extracted with Trizol reagent, and quality was checked on an Agilent 2100 Bioanalyzer.

Sequenced: blood. The chain links TRBV5-1 with TRBJ1-1; perhaps TRBD1 is the D gene, with 5 bases matching. The receptor was isolated from a woman aged 55-70 years with Graves' ophthalmopathy. The DNA sequence is given as TGCGCCAGCAGCTTGTATTCAGGGTCGAACACTGAAGCTTTCTTT. Its translation reads: CASSLYSGSNTEAFF.